The source of this T cell receptor beta chain is a study of blood T cell repertoires in COVID-19. Study context: The United States, Italy and Spain were the sources of the acute and convalescent COVID-19 samples. The analysed material was cDNA or gDNA that came from T cells, B-cell-depleted T cells, or PBMCs.

The CDR3 runs 19 residues. CDR1 and CDR2 (germline): KGHSH, LQKENI. The V gene end was trimmed by 1 base and the J gene end by 0 bases; junction bases not matched to a gene: 10. This clone was seen a single time. In the original analysis: Estimation of nucleated cell counts relied on the amplification of reference gene primers. Here immunoSEQ multiplex PCR was the method, and the copy in TCRdb shows in-frame clones only, minus some. Clone size and the V and J calls come from that table; the DNA yielded D and trimming. The table has 40,000 to 55,000 clones, about four fifths seen once. Material for sequencing was peripheral blood. The chain carries TRBV18 and TRBJ2-1, with 9 positions matching TRBD2. This TCR derives from a human donor in a cohort sampled during active COVID-19. CDR3 sequence: CASSPRGLAGESSYNEQFF. The CDR3 nucleotides read TGTGCCAGCTCACCACGGGGACTAGCAGGGGAGAGCTCCTACAATGAGCAGTTCTTC.